These 25 T cell receptor beta chains originate from one sample sequenced in a study of shared T cell receptors in the human thymus. Measured with immunoSEQ multiplex PCR; TCRdb has only the in-frame clones, and not every one. This repertoire shows about 660,000 clones, 70% to 90% found once; its top ten account for around 0.0099%. The data also belong to a second study, concerning human thymus T cells.

Sequenced sample: thymocytes. These receptors came from a boy younger than two with a congenital heart defect.

This chain links TRBV27 with TRBJ2-5; TRBD2 matches 15 bases. This CDR3 has 21 amino acids. Trimming took 2 bases from V and 1 from J; bases not matched to a gene: 14. Per germline, CDR1 MNHEY and CDR2 SMNVEV (reference sequence). CDR3 protein: CASSLVPSGLAGGGGQETQYF. The CDR3, as DNA: TGTGCCAGCAGTTTAGTCCCCAGCGGACTAGCGGGAGGGGGGGGCCAAGAGACCCAGTACTTC.

The chain combines TRBV14 with TRBJ2-2; tentative D call: TRBD1 (6 bases). Trimming took off 3 bases at V and 5 bases at J, with 13 bases between the two ends. The V gene's germline CDR1 is SGHDN and CDR2 FVKESK. The CDR3 loop spans 15 amino acids. CDR3 sequence reads: CASSHRQAFTGELFF. For the CDR3, the DNA is TGTGCCAGCAGCCACCGACAGGCCTTTACCGGGGAGCTGTTTTTT.

This clone was counted only a few times. This chain joins TRBV12-1 and TRBJ1-2; the D call in the table, TRBD1, was not verified against the DNA. TRBV12-1 is termed a pseudogene. The CDR3 has 14 residues. CDR3 loop: CASLGPGQGYGYTF. The CDR3 region has the DNA TGTGCCAGCCTCGGGCCAGGACAGGGGTATGGCTACACCTTC.

The genes are TRBV5-4 and TRBJ1-2; unclear D gene. This CDR3 has 15 amino acids. The V end was cut by 5 bases, the J end by 0 bases, with 14 bases between. In germline, CDR1 is SGHNT, CDR2 YYREEE (reference sequence). CDR3 loop: CASSPTGRANYGYTF. The DNA of the CDR3 is TGTGCCAGCAGTCCCACCGGGAGAGCTAACTATGGCTACACCTTC. The complete variable domain, with remaining parts taken from reference TRBV5-4 and TRBJ1-2, reads ETGVTQSPTHLIKTRGQQVTLRCSSQSGHNTVSWYQQALGQGPQFIFQYYREEENGRGNFPPRFSGLQFPNYSSELNVNALELDDSALYLCASSPTGRANYGYTFGSGTRLTVV.

V and J are TRBV6-6 and TRBJ1-5; TRBD1 might be the D (6 bases). Looked up from germline, CDR1 is MNHNY and CDR2 is SVGAGI (reference sequence). The CDR3 has 15 amino acids. The V end lost 7 bases, the J end lost 4 bases, and 17 bases lay between the germline ends. Written as DNA, the CDR3 is TGTGCCAGCAACTCCGGGGACAAGCCAAATCAGCCCCAGCATTTT. Its protein is CASNSGDKPNQPQHF.

The CDR3 sequence: CASSLDRAPHEQYF. DNA of the CDR3: TGTGCCAGCAGCTTGGACAGGGCCCCTCACGAGCAGTACTTC. V usage is TRBV11-1 and J usage is TRBJ2-7; 8 bases line up with TRBD1. CDR1 SGHAT and CDR2 FQDESV come from the germline V gene (reference sequence). V shed 3 bases and J 5 bases; nucleotides not matched to a gene: 6. The length of the CDR3 is 14 residues.

This rearrangement joins TRBV11-2 to TRBJ2-1; 15 positions agree with TRBD2. The CDR3 spans 19 residues. Germline lookup yields CDR1 SGHAT and CDR2 FQNNGV. After removal of 0 bases from V and 6 bases from J, the junction contained 9 bases not matched to a gene. CDR3 DNA: TGTGCCAGCAGCTTAGATTGGGGTTGGACTAGCGGGAGGGGCAATGAGCAGTTCTTC. Translating it yields CASSLDWGWTSGRGNEQFF. The full variable domain, with the rest looked up from reference TRBV11-2 and TRBJ2-1, is EAGVAQSPRYKIIEKRQSVAFWCNPISGHATLYWYQQILGQGPKLLIQFQNNGVVDDSQLPKDRFSAERLKGVDSTLKIQPAKLEDSAVYLCASSLDWGWTSGRGNEQFFGPGTRLTVL.

The chain has TRBV2 and TRBJ2-7; D is unresolved. This CDR3 has 13 amino acids. Germline CDR1 reads SNHLY; CDR2 reads FYNNEI. V was pared by 3 bases and J by 4 bases, with 10 bases between. CDR3 protein: CASSERSVYEQYF. In nucleotides, the CDR3 is TGTGCCAGCAGTGAGCGCAGCGTTTACGAGCAGTACTTC. The entire variable domain, with the rest obtained from reference TRBV2 and TRBJ2-7, is as follows: EPEVTQTPSHQVTQMGQEVILRCVPISNHLYFYWYRQILGQKVEFLVSFYNNEISEKSEIFDDQFSVERPDGSNFTLKIRSTKLEDSAMYFCASSERSVYEQYFGPGTRLTVT.

This clone was seen just once. The rearrangement uses TRBV6-6 and TRBJ2-1, with TRBD2 identical over 11 bases. The CDR3 runs 15 residues. Germline trimming cut 5 bases from V and 4 bases from J; bases unmatched to any gene: 4. Germline V gene data show CDR1 as MNHNY and CDR2 as SVGAGI (reference sequence). This CDR3 is CASSPTSGTYNEQFF. The CDR3 DNA sequence: TGTGCCAGCAGTCCGACTAGCGGGACATACAATGAGCAGTTCTTC.

The chain has TRBV7-2 and TRBJ2-7, with D possibly matching TRBD2 (6 bases). CDR3 length: 15 residues. V gave up 5 bases and J gave up 7 bases, with 21 bases separating them. CDR1 is SGHTA and CDR2 is FQGNSA in the germline V gene. CDR3 DNA: TGTGCCAGCAGCCTTACCGGGACTCAGGAATATGAGCAGTACTTC. The encoded protein is CASSLTGTQEYEQYF.

CDR3 DNA sequence: TGTGCCAGCACCCCCCCAGGGTCCCATGAGCAGTTCTTC. This codes for CASTPPGSHEQFF. The genes are TRBV14 and TRBJ2-1; D might be TRBD1 (5 bases). Germline values: CDR1 SGHDN, CDR2 FVKESK. This CDR3 comprises 13 residues. Trimming removed 7 bases at V and 8 bases at J, with 15 bases between.

The rearrangement joins TRBV27 to TRBJ2-1; no firm D call. This CDR3 has 14 amino acids. Trimming shortened V by 1 base and J by 2 bases, and 6 bases separated the two germline ends. Germline CDR1 MNHEY, CDR2 SMNVEV (reference sequence). For the CDR3, the DNA is TGTGCCAGCAGTTTATGGAGACCCTACAATGAGCAGTTCTTC. As protein: CASSLWRPYNEQFF.

This clone was recorded a few times. The chain carries TRBV5-6 and TRBJ2-5, with 8 bases that match TRBD1. Trimming at V came to 4 bases and at J to 3 bases, leaving 5 bases not matched to a gene. From germline, CDR1 is SGHDT and CDR2 YYEEEE. The CDR3 consists of 14 residues. CDR3 in DNA: TGTGCCAGCAGCCCTGGGGACAGGAAAGAGACCCAGTACTTC. Residues: CASSPGDRKETQYF.

The V and J genes are TRBV11-2 and TRBJ2-1, with a possible D match to TRBD2 (5 bases). The CDR3 loop spans 14 amino acids. V lost 2 bases and J 9 bases, leaving 14 bases between the germline ends. Germline V lookup: CDR1 SGHAT, CDR2 FQNNGV. The CDR3 here is CASSLQDPAGEQFF. The CDR3 bases are TGTGCCAGCAGCTTACAAGACCCTGCGGGTGAGCAGTTCTTC.

This rearrangement joins TRBV7-2 to TRBJ2-7; TRBD2 agrees at 11 bases. Losses at the gene ends were 1 base for V and 4 bases for J; bases not matched to a gene: 6. CDR1 and CDR2 from the germline V gene are SGHTA and FQGNSA. CDR3 length: 16 residues. The CDR3 DNA is TGTGCCAGCAGCTTAGGAGCGACTAGCGGGAAGTACGAGCAGTACTTC. Its translation: CASSLGATSGKYEQYF.

The chain couples TRBV9 to TRBJ2-1, with a possible D match to TRBD1 (6 bases). The CDR3 totals 16 residues. Between the trimmed V and J ends, which lost 3 bases and 0 bases, there was a span of 13 bases. The germline V gene has CDR1 SGDLS and CDR2 YYNGEE. The CDR3, as DNA: TGTGCCAGCAGCGACCCGGGACATGGCTCCTACAATGAGCAGTTCTTC. The encoded protein is CASSDPGHGSYNEQFF. Using reference TRBV9 and TRBJ2-1 for the parts outside the CDR3, the full variable domain is DSGVTQTPKHLITATGQRVTLRCSPRSGDLSVYWYQQSLDQGLQFLIQYYNGEERAKGNILERFSAQQFPDLHSELNLSSLELGDSALYFCASSDPGHGSYNEQFFGPGTRLTVL.

The chain recombines TRBV18 with TRBJ2-1, with D unclear. The V end was cut by 2 bases, the J end by 7 bases, with 15 bases between. Germline values: CDR1 KGHSH, CDR2 LQKENI. This CDR3 region has 15 residues. The CDR3 protein is CASSPWVASWNEQFF. CDR3 DNA: TGTGCCAGCTCACCATGGGTAGCCTCTTGGAATGAGCAGTTCTTC.

V gene TRBV10-3 combines with J gene TRBJ1-3; 11 bases agree with TRBD1. This CDR3 is 15 amino acids long. V gave up 6 bases and J gave up 0 bases; unmatched junction bases: 1. Germline assignment: CDR1 ENHRY and CDR2 SYGVKD. CDR3 coding DNA: TGTGCCATCAGGGGGACAGGGGGCTCTGGAAACACCATATATTTT. This translates into CAIRGTGGSGNTIYF.

The CDR3 sequence is CASSLASTFSSYEQYF. CDR3 sequence (DNA): TGTGCCAGCAGCTTAGCCTCCACCTTTAGCTCCTACGAGCAGTACTTC. This chain links TRBV7-8 with TRBJ2-7; D gene unclear. The CDR3 has 16 residues. Between the trimmed V and J ends, which lost 0 bases and 0 bases, there was a span of 12 bases. Per the germline V gene, CDR1 is SGHVS and CDR2 is FQNEAQ. Supplemented by reference TRBV7-8 and TRBJ2-7, the full variable domain reads GAGVSQSPRYKVAKRGQDVALRCDPISGHVSLFWYQQALGQGPEFLTYFQNEAQLDKSGLPSDRFFAERPEGSVSTLKIQRTQQEDSAVYLCASSLASTFSSYEQYFGPGTRLTVT.

This sequence joins TRBV28 and TRBJ2-3; 7 nucleotides agree with TRBD1. The CDR3 has 18 residues. Trimming removed 1 base from V and 0 bases from J; junction bases left unmatched: 10. CDR1 is MDHEN and CDR2 is SYDVKM in the germline V gene. CDR3 loop: CASSLSSQGSASTDTQYF. The CDR3 bases are TGTGCCAGCAGTTTATCGTCACAGGGGAGTGCTAGCACAGATACGCAGTATTTT.

This chain connects TRBV15 to TRBJ2-1; 11 nucleotides align to TRBD2. After removal of 8 bases from V and 4 bases from J, the junction contained 7 bases not matched to a gene. This CDR3 has 15 residues. Germline V lookup: CDR1 LNHNV, CDR2 YYDKDF (reference sequence). As DNA, the CDR3 is TGTGCCACCCGGACCGGGACTAGCGGATACAATGAGCAGTTCTTC. Amino acid sequence: CATRTGTSGYNEQFF. Using reference TRBV15 and TRBJ2-1 for the parts outside the CDR3, the full variable domain is DAMVIQNPRYQVTQFGKPVTLSCSQTLNHNVMYWYQQKSSQAPKLLFHYYDKDFNNEADTPDNFQSRRPNTSFCFLDIRSPGLGDTAMYLCATRTGTSGYNEQFFGPGTRLTVL.

CDR3 in amino acids: CASSQDLRQESPYEQYF. The CDR3 DNA sequence: TGCGCCAGCAGCCAGGATTTAAGACAGGAATCGCCCTACGAGCAGTACTTC. This chain links TRBV4-3 with TRBJ2-7; TRBD1 might be the D (6 bases). CDR3 size: 17 residues. Trimming took 3 bases from V and 2 from J, leaving 20 bases between them. Germline V gene lookup returns CDR1 LGHNA and CDR2 YSLEER.

The CDR3 is CASSGGGKGYGYTF. In DNA, the CDR3 is TGTGCCAGCAGTGGGGGCGGAAAAGGTTATGGCTACACCTTC. The chain employs TRBV28 and TRBJ1-2; maybe TRBD1 (6 bases). CDR3 length: 14 amino acids. V was clipped by 5 bases and J by 5 bases, with 15 bases between them. Germline CDR1 and CDR2: MDHEN and SYDVKM.

The J gene is TRBJ2-7, the V gene TRBV7-9, with TRBD1 matching over 8 bases. The CDR3 extends over 16 amino acids. Germline trimming cut 6 bases from V and 4 bases from J; bases unmatched to any gene: 14. CDR1 and CDR2 from the germline V gene are SEHNR and FQNEAQ (reference sequence). The CDR3 DNA sequence: TGTGCCAGCAGAAAGCTTAACGGGACAGGAGATTACGAGCAGTACTTC. Protein sequence: CASRKLNGTGDYEQYF. The full variable domain, in which reference TRBV7-9 and TRBJ2-7 provide the parts outside the CDR3, is DTGVSQNPRHKITKRGQNVTFRCDPISEHNRLYWYRQTLGQGPEFLTYFQNEAQLEKSRLLSDRFSAERPKGSFSTLEIQRTEQGDSAMYLCASRKLNGTGDYEQYFGPGTRLTVT.

The chain joins TRBV27 to TRBJ1-4, with a tentative D call TRBD1 (6 bases). Germline lookup yields CDR1 MNHEY and CDR2 SMNVEV (reference sequence). V lost 10 bases and J 3 bases, leaving 18 bases between the germline ends. This CDR3 has 15 amino acids. The CDR3: CATPTGVTSNEKLFF. The CDR3 bases are TGTGCCACCCCGACAGGCGTTACTTCTAATGAAAAACTGTTTTTT.